This TCR beta chain was observed in a study of beta chain features in type 1 diabetes. The CDR3 has 16 residues. With 0 bases clipped from V and 6 bases from J, the junction kept 6 bases outside the gene matches. The germline V gene has CDR1 SGHAT and CDR2 FQNNGV. A note on this clone: As yet, its antigen is unknown.

Points from the study as a whole: Patients with Type 1 diabetes showed moderately but significantly shorter TCRB CDR3s in all four CD4+ subsets.

cDNA synthesis used the whole RNA isolate, giving expressed TCRB sequences. Profiled with immunoSEQ multiplex PCR; TCRdb holds only in-frame clones, not every one. The table lists around 400,000 clones, approximately 12% of them singletons, with about 0.017% in the top ten. The receptor was isolated from a young man in good health. The rearrangement joins TRBV11-2 to TRBJ2-1; 9 bases align to TRBD2. Specimen: naive CD4+ T cells from blood. DNA of the CDR3: TGTGCCAGCAGCTTAGACGGCGGGAGGGCGAGCAATGAGCAGTTCTTC. This translates into CASSLDGGRASNEQFF.